Listed here are 22 T cell receptor beta chains from one sample, sequenced in a study of shared clonotypes between healthy human individuals. Measured with immunoSEQ multiplex PCR; TCRdb has only the in-frame clones, and not every one. The sample has about 1.5 million clones; roughly 95% are singletons. Sequences were obtained from naive CD4+ T cells sorted from blood. This sample's subset: CD45RA+ positively selected. The receptors were sampled from a man between 25 and 39 years old in good health.

The rearrangement uses TRBV28 and TRBJ2-7; D is unresolved. With 6 bases removed from V and 6 bases from J, the gap between germline ends came to 9 bases. The CDR3 is 11 residues long. Germline CDR1 is MDHEN and CDR2 is SYDVKM. CDR3 sequence: CASRNPREQYF. Written as DNA, the CDR3 is TGTGCCAGCAGGAACCCGCGCGAGCAGTACTTC.

This clone was detected only once. The CDR3 DNA is TGCGCCAGCAGCTTTGGCCGTGCAGGGGACTACGAGCAGTACTTC. Its protein is CASSFGRAGDYEQYF. This chain links TRBV5-1 with TRBJ2-7; D possibly corresponds to TRBD1 (6 bases). CDR1 and CDR2 from the germline V gene are SGHRS and YFSETQ. Trimming shortened V by 2 bases and J by 3 bases, and 15 bases separated the two germline ends. The CDR3 extends over 15 amino acids.

This rearrangement joins TRBV27 to TRBJ2-1; D is uncertain. V lost 4 bases to trimming and J lost 0 bases, with 10 bases between them. CDR1 and CDR2 from the germline V gene are MNHEY and SMNVEV (reference sequence). The CDR3 sequence is 15 residues long. CDR3 nucleotide sequence: TGTGCCAGCAGTTACTCGCCCCTCTCCTACAATGAGCAGTTCTTC. Its translation: CASSYSPLSYNEQFF.

This chain links TRBV11-2 with TRBJ1-5, with TRBD1 matching over 7 bases. V was clipped by 0 bases and J by 2 bases; unmatched bases: 1. Per the germline V gene, CDR1 is SGHAT and CDR2 is FQNNGV. This CDR3 has 15 amino acids. This CDR3 reads CASSLEGGRNQPQHF. In DNA, the CDR3 is TGTGCCAGCAGCTTAGAAGGGGGCCGCAATCAGCCCCAGCATTTT.

V gene TRBV5-1 combines with J gene TRBJ2-7; 7 bases fit TRBD1. The germline V gene encodes CDR1 SGHRS and CDR2 YFSETQ. The length of the CDR3 is 14 residues. With V trimmed by 0 bases and J by 6 bases, 6 bases remained unmatched. The CDR3 region has the DNA TGCGCCAGCAGCTTGGCCGGGACAGTGGGCGAGCAGTACTTC. Translated: CASSLAGTVGEQYF. The variable domain in full, completed from reference TRBV5-1 and TRBJ2-7, reads KAGVTQTPRYLIKTRGQQVTLSCSPISGHRSVSWYQQTPGQGLQFLFEYFSETQRNKGNFPGRFSGRQFSNSRSEMNVSTLELGDSALYLCASSLAGTVGEQYFGPGTRLTVT.

This chain uses TRBV7-8 with TRBJ1-3; D possibly corresponds to TRBD1 (5 bases). This CDR3 is 14 amino acids long. Germline V CDR1 and CDR2: SGHVS, FQNEAQ. Trimming stripped 0 bases from V and 3 bases from J, with 6 bases between. In nucleotides, the CDR3 is TGTGCCAGCAGCTTAGCCAGGGTTGGAAACACCATATATTTT. Its translation is CASSLARVGNTIYF.

This chain uses TRBV7-3 with TRBJ2-1; TRBD1 agrees at 7 bases. The germline V gene has CDR1 SGHTA and CDR2 FQGTGA. The CDR3 is 15 amino acids. Trimming cost V 2 bases and J 0 bases; bases outside gene matches: 1. CDR3 nucleotides: TGTGCCAGCAGCTTAGACAGGGCCTCCTACAATGAGCAGTTCTTC. Translation gives CASSLDRASYNEQFF.

V and J are TRBV2 and TRBJ1-4; D is unclear. Germline V gene data show CDR1 as SNHLY and CDR2 as FYNNEI. Trimming left V 9 bases short and J 0 bases short, with 5 bases between. This CDR3 spans 12 amino acids. The CDR3 loop is CASQSTNEKLFF. The CDR3 region has the DNA TGTGCCAGTCAATCAACTAATGAAAAACTGTTTTTT.

The J gene is TRBJ1-1, the V gene TRBV21-1; the table assigns TRBD1, which was not confirmed against the DNA. TRBV21-1 is a known pseudogene. The CDR3 has 17 amino acids. As DNA, the CDR3 is TGTGCCAGCGCGGACAGGGGGCCGGGGCTCATGAACACTGAAGCTTTCTTT. Encoded protein: CASADRGPGLMNTEAFF.

As for this clone: This same CDR3 is encoded by further DNA sequences in the sample. The chain links TRBV5-1 to TRBJ2-3; 11 bases fit TRBD2. Trimming took 4 bases from V and 0 from J; bases not matched to a gene: 4. The CDR3 covers 16 residues. Germline assignment: CDR1 SGHRS and CDR2 YFSETQ. The CDR3 DNA reads TGCGCCAGCAGCCCGGGACTAGCGGCTAGCACAGATACGCAGTATTTT. Protein product: CASSPGLAASTDTQYF.

The J gene is TRBJ2-5, the V gene TRBV6-5; D remains ambiguous. There are 14 residues in the CDR3. Germline values: CDR1 MNHEY, CDR2 SVGAGI. The V gene lost 2 bases and the J gene lost 3 bases, with 10 bases spanning the gap. The CDR3 bases are TGTGCCAGCAGTTACCCGCAGGAGAAAGAGACCCAGTACTTC. Translated: CASSYPQEKETQYF.

The J gene is TRBJ1-2, the V gene TRBV7-6, with D possibly being TRBD1 (6 bases). CDR3 size: 13 residues. The V and J ends lost 6 bases and 6 bases respectively, with 14 bases between them. Germline V gene data show CDR1 as SGHVS and CDR2 as FNYEAQ. The CDR3 DNA sequence: TGTGCCAGCAGTACCACAGGGTGGGATGGCTACACCTTC. Translation: CASSTTGWDGYTF.

The chain joins TRBV7-9 to TRBJ2-7, with 9 positions matching TRBD1. Germline CDR1 is SEHNR and CDR2 is FQNEAQ (reference sequence). V gave up 1 base and J gave up 2 bases; unmatched junction bases: 12. The CDR3 extends over 18 amino acids. Here the CDR3 reads CASSLVVGTGFLTYEQYF. The CDR3 nucleotides are TGTGCCAGCAGCTTAGTGGTGGGGACAGGGTTTCTCACCTACGAGCAGTACTTC.

The chain joins TRBV28 to TRBJ2-7; no clear D gene. Trimming cost V 2 bases and J 5 bases, with 10 bases left between them. CDR1 is MDHEN and CDR2 is SYDVKM in the germline V gene. This CDR3 region has 13 residues. The CDR3 is CASSLGLPHEQYF. The CDR3, as DNA: TGTGCCAGCAGTTTAGGGCTACCCCACGAGCAGTACTTC.

J is TRBJ2-3 and V is TRBV5-1; TRBD2 matches 11 bases. Trimming at V came to 2 bases and at J to 3 bases, leaving 8 bases not matched to a gene. CDR1 and CDR2 (germline): SGHRS, YFSETQ. The CDR3 consists of 17 residues. The CDR3 loop is CASSLLAGVVPTDTQYF. The DNA of the CDR3 is TGCGCCAGCAGCTTACTAGCGGGGGTTGTGCCGACAGATACGCAGTATTTT.

Concerning this clone itself: The sample holds other DNA sequences that translate to the same CDR3. The V gene is TRBV11-3, the J gene TRBJ1-1; possibly TRBD1 for D (6 bases). The CDR3 runs 14 residues. V lost 4 bases and J 5 bases, leaving 14 bases between the germline ends. Looked up from germline, CDR1 is SGHNT and CDR2 is YENEEA. The CDR3 protein is CASSSGQGGTEAFF. CDR3 bases: TGTGCCAGCAGCTCAGGACAAGGGGGTACTGAAGCTTTCTTT.

V usage is TRBV4-1 and J usage is TRBJ1-2; perhaps TRBD1 as D (6 bases). Trimming removed 0 bases at V and 5 bases at J, with 10 bases between. Germline V gene data show CDR1 as MGHRA and CDR2 as YSYEKL. The CDR3 spans 14 residues. The CDR3 DNA reads as TGCGCCAGCAGCCAAGACAGGGGCTCGTATGGCTACACCTTC. Translated: CASSQDRGSYGYTF.

The chain uses TRBV5-1 and TRBJ2-1; 7 bases match TRBD2. Germline CDR1 SGHRS, CDR2 YFSETQ. CDR3 length: 15 residues. The junction had 5 bases not matched to a gene; V was cut back by 0 bases and J by 5 bases. For the CDR3, the DNA is TGCGCCAGCAGCTTGGTGGGAGGGCCTAACAATGAGCAGTTCTTC. Translated, it gives CASSLVGGPNNEQFF.

The chain combines TRBV2 with TRBJ1-1, with a possible D match to TRBD1 (6 bases). There are 12 residues in the CDR3. V was trimmed by 11 bases and J by 6 bases, leaving 16 bases between them. The germline gives CDR1 SNHLY, CDR2 FYNNEI. The CDR3 DNA is TGTGCCTCCGCACAGGGCCGGGCTGAAGCTTTCTTT. Protein sequence: CASAQGRAEAFF.

The chain recombines TRBV11-2 with TRBJ2-7; 9 bases fit TRBD1. The length of the CDR3 is 17 residues. J was trimmed by 4 bases and V by 5 bases; bases with no gene match: 15. The germline V gene encodes CDR1 SGHAT and CDR2 FQNNGV. For the CDR3, the DNA is TGTGCCAGCAGCCCCCTTTCATTCCGGGACAGGGTTTACGAGCAGTACTTC. It codes for CASSPLSFRDRVYEQYF.

The chain employs TRBV2 and TRBJ1-5, with 7 bases that match TRBD1. Germline V CDR1 and CDR2: SNHLY, FYNNEI. With V trimmed by 2 bases and J by 1 base, 5 bases remained unmatched. CDR3 length: 16 residues. The CDR3 region is CASSETPGQSNQPQHF. The CDR3, as DNA: TGTGCCAGCAGTGAAACTCCGGGACAGAGCAATCAGCCCCAGCATTTT.

The rearrangement joins TRBV6-1 to TRBJ1-5; weak D call: TRBD1 (5 bases). This CDR3 comprises 12 residues. The V gene's germline CDR1 is MNHNS and CDR2 SASEGT. Trimming cost V 8 bases and J 1 base, with 6 bases left between them. Written as DNA, the CDR3 is TGTGCCAGCGGGGCCAGCAATCAGCCCCAGCATTTT. Amino acid sequence: CASGASNQPQHF.